The 19 T cell receptor beta chains presented below share a single source sample, sequenced in a study of T cell responses to AZD1222 COVID-19 vaccine. Data came from immunoSEQ multiplex PCR; TCRdb stores just in-frame clones and leaves some out. The data show 60,000 to 100,000 clones, around 87% seen once. Specimen: peripheral blood, collected on day 0 of AZD1222 vaccination. The receptors originated from an adult in good health.

The chain joins TRBV19 to TRBJ2-1; D possibly corresponds to TRBD1 (9 bases). The CDR3 covers 17 residues. With 7 bases removed from V and 7 bases from J, the gap between germline ends came to 26 bases. From germline, CDR1 is LNHDA and CDR2 SQIVND (reference sequence). In DNA, the CDR3 is TGTGCCAGTACCAGGACAGGGGTGGGGACTAGTCGTAATGAGCAGTTCTTC. Amino acids: CASTRTGVGTSRNEQFF.

This rearrangement joins TRBV7-9 to TRBJ1-4; D gene uncertain. The CDR3 runs to 14 residues. V was clipped by 0 bases and J by 8 bases, with 10 bases between them. The V gene's germline CDR1 is SEHNR and CDR2 FQNEAQ (reference sequence). The CDR3 DNA reads as TGTGCCAGCAGCTTAGCCAGGCAAGGAGAAAAACTGTTTTTT. As protein: CASSLARQGEKLFF.

The chain uses TRBV7-3 and TRBJ2-1, with TRBD2 identical over 10 bases. This CDR3 has 16 residues. V lost 5 bases and J lost 4; bases outside the gene matches: 8. Per germline, CDR1 SGHTA and CDR2 FQGTGA. The CDR3 protein is CASSPSGRAFYNEQFF. CDR3 DNA: TGTGCCAGCAGCCCGAGCGGGAGGGCCTTTTACAATGAGCAGTTCTTC.

This chain uses TRBV30 with TRBJ2-1; D is uncertain. From germline, CDR1 is GTSNPN and CDR2 SVGIG (reference sequence). This CDR3 has 13 residues. Trimming left V 1 base short and J 3 bases short, with 7 bases between. CDR3 protein: CAWSAGIYNEQFF. The DNA of the CDR3 is TGTGCCTGGAGTGCGGGCATCTACAATGAGCAGTTCTTC.

The chain links TRBV27 to TRBJ2-1; 12 bases map to TRBD1. V was pared by 5 bases and J by 8 bases, with 10 bases of the junction left unmatched. CDR3 length equals 16 residues. Germline V gene data show CDR1 as MNHEY and CDR2 as SMNVEV (reference sequence). The CDR3 loop is CASSHIRDRGLDEQFF. DNA for the CDR3: TGTGCCAGCAGTCACATCCGGGACAGGGGGCTGGATGAGCAGTTCTTC.

A single count supports this clone. The rearrangement links TRBV7-9 to TRBJ1-1; no reliable D call. Germline V lookup: CDR1 SEHNR, CDR2 FQNEAQ (reference sequence). CDR3 length: 13 residues. V shed 5 bases and J shed 6 bases, with 13 bases lying between them. CDR3 bases: TGTGCCAGCAGCCCCGGCCGATCCGCTGAAGCTTTCTTT. Translated, it gives CASSPGRSAEAFF.

This clone was observed a few times. V gene TRBV18 combines with J gene TRBJ1-5; possible D gene TRBD1, 6 bases. The CDR3 has 14 residues. Per germline, CDR1 KGHSH and CDR2 LQKENI. Trimming pared 5 bases from V and 2 bases from J, leaving 10 bases between. The CDR3 spells CASSADRRNQPQHF. For the CDR3, the DNA is TGTGCCAGCTCAGCAGACAGGCGCAATCAGCCCCAGCATTTT.

V gene TRBV2 combines with J gene TRBJ1-2; no clear D. V dropped 6 bases and J dropped 0 bases, with 17 bases sitting between them. This CDR3 is built from 16 residues. Germline-derived CDR1 and CDR2 are SNHLY and FYNNEI. The CDR3 sequence: CASSDLPGRSNYGYTF. As DNA, the CDR3 is TGTGCCAGCAGCGATCTGCCCGGGCGTTCTAACTATGGCTACACCTTC.

The rearrangement joins TRBV2 to TRBJ1-2; D is uncertain. Deletions cut 9 bases from V and 5 bases from J, with 19 bases between. The CDR3 totals 14 residues. The germline V gene encodes CDR1 SNHLY and CDR2 FYNNEI. The CDR3 here is CASSSDPGQYGYTF. The DNA of the CDR3 is TGTGCCAGTTCGAGTGACCCGGGCCAGTATGGCTACACCTTC.

The chain is built from TRBV19 and TRBJ1-2; TRBD1 aligns across 7 bases. The germline gives CDR1 LNHDA, CDR2 SQIVND (reference sequence). The CDR3 is 14 amino acids. V was clipped by 6 bases and J by 4 bases; unmatched bases: 8. DNA for the CDR3: TGTGCCAGTAGCTCCAGGGGGAACTCCTATGGCTACACCTTC. It encodes CASSSRGNSYGYTF.

This CDR3 reads CASSLREGGRYGYTF. Here the CDR3 DNA reads TGTGCCAGCAGTTTACGTGAAGGGGGGCGGTATGGCTACACCTTC. The chain recombines TRBV27 with TRBJ1-2; perhaps TRBD1 as D (6 bases). CDR3 length: 15 amino acids. With 2 bases removed from V and 5 bases from J, the gap between germline ends came to 15 bases. Germline values: CDR1 MNHEY, CDR2 SMNVEV (reference sequence).

This chain links TRBV11-2 with TRBJ2-1, with D maybe TRBD1 (5 bases). V was trimmed by 8 bases and J by 8 bases, leaving 13 bases between them. The CDR3 loop spans 12 amino acids. Germline loops: CDR1 SGHAT, CDR2 FQNNGV. In DNA, the CDR3 is TGTGCCAGCGGGCCAGGGTACGATGAGCAGTTCTTC. Translating gives CASGPGYDEQFF.

This clone turned up a few times. This sequence joins TRBV7-9 and TRBJ1-6; D is unclear. The CDR3 loop spans 17 amino acids. The V end lost 5 bases, the J end lost 0 bases, and 14 bases lay between the germline ends. Germline V gene sequence: CDR1 SEHNR, CDR2 FQNEAQ (reference sequence). DNA for the CDR3: TGTGCCAGCAGCGAATCCCTATTAAGCTCCTATAATTCACCCCTCCACTTT. Translation gives CASSESLLSSYNSPLHF.

The V gene is TRBV4-1, the J gene TRBJ2-7; TRBD2 matches at 7 bases. V was pared by 1 base and J by 3 bases, with 9 bases of the junction left unmatched. The length of the CDR3 is 16 residues. Germline lookup yields CDR1 MGHRA and CDR2 YSYEKL. CDR3 sequence reads: CASSQAGEGGHYEQYF. CDR3 nucleotides: TGCGCCAGCAGCCAAGCGGGGGAGGGAGGCCACTACGAGCAGTACTTC.

The chain is built from TRBV9 and TRBJ1-2, with 7 bases fitting TRBD1. V was pared by 5 bases and J by 4 bases, with 11 bases of the junction left unmatched. This CDR3 contains 15 residues. Germline V gene data show CDR1 as SGDLS and CDR2 as YYNGEE. CDR3 bases: TGTGCCAGCAGTCCGGGACAGTCGAGTGTCTATGGCTACACCTTC. It translates to CASSPGQSSVYGYTF.

For this clone: Within the sample, other DNA sequences also encode this same CDR3. The CDR3 nucleotides read TGTGCCAGTAGTATAGCAGCGGGAGGGTCCTACGAGCAGTACTTC. Its protein is CASSIAAGGSYEQYF. The V gene is TRBV19, the J gene TRBJ2-7, with 10 bases that match TRBD2. The CDR3 totals 15 residues. With V trimmed by 1 base and J by 1 base, 1 base remained unmatched. Per the germline V gene, CDR1 is LNHDA and CDR2 is SQIVND (reference sequence).

The chain has TRBV27 and TRBJ1-2; D remains unclear. This CDR3 is built from 13 residues. The ends were cut back, 2 bases at V and 8 bases at J, with 12 bases in the middle. CDR1 is MNHEY, CDR2 SMNVEV, per germline (reference sequence). The DNA of the CDR3 is TGTGCCAGCAGTTTAGGGCAGACGGGAGGCTACACCTTC. The encoded protein is CASSLGQTGGYTF.

The table lists this clone with a few counts. The rearrangement links TRBV5-1 to TRBJ1-1, with a weak D call TRBD1 (5 bases). The germline V gene encodes CDR1 SGHRS and CDR2 YFSETQ. The CDR3 is 13 amino acids. Trimming cost V 1 base and J 5 bases, with 9 bases left between them. Written as DNA, the CDR3 is TGCGCCAGCAGCTTGCATCCAGGGACTGAAGCTTTCTTT. This encodes CASSLHPGTEAFF. Looking up the rest from reference TRBV5-1 and TRBJ1-1 gives the full variable domain: KAGVTQTPRYLIKTRGQQVTLSCSPISGHRSVSWYQQTPGQGLQFLFEYFSETQRNKGNFPGRFSGRQFSNSRSEMNVSTLELGDSALYLCASSLHPGTEAFFGQGTRLTVV.

This clone was observed a handful of times. The chain links TRBV30 to TRBJ1-2; unclear D gene. Germline CDR1 GTSNPN, CDR2 SVGIG (reference sequence). The CDR3 loop spans 11 amino acids. Trimming took 4 bases from V and 8 from J, leaving 11 bases between them. The CDR3, as DNA: TGTGCCTGGAAAATGGACGGGGGCTACACCTTC. Translation: CAWKMDGGYTF.